Listed here are 12 T cell receptor beta chains from one sample, sequenced in a study of graft-versus-host responses after intestinal transplantation. Graft material was processed, releasing intraepithelial and lamina propria lymphocytes. This table comes from immunoSEQ multiplex PCR, and its TCRdb copy is limited to in-frame clones, with some not included. The profile shows 29,000 or so clones, over 60% of them singletons. Sequencing used ileum tissue, obtained 98 days after intestinal transplantation. These receptor sequences come from a human patient who received an intestinal transplant, so some T cells may come from the graft donor.

This clone was seen a few times. The chain is built from TRBV6-1 and TRBJ1-1; TRBD1 might be the D (6 bases). Germline CDR1 is MNHNS and CDR2 is SASEGT. Trimming left V 6 bases short and J 1 base short, with 15 bases between. CDR3 length: 15 residues. Written as DNA, the CDR3 is TGTGCCAGCAGACCCGCGGGGGGCTCGAACACTGAAGCTTTCTTT. It translates to CASRPAGGSNTEAFF.

The chain carries TRBV4-1 and TRBJ2-7; 7 nucleotides align to TRBD2. Germline V gene data show CDR1 as MGHRA and CDR2 as YSYEKL. The CDR3 sequence is 15 residues long. The V and J ends lost 1 base and 2 bases, in that order; junction bases with no gene match: 5. CDR3 nucleotides: TGCGCCAGCAGCCAAGCTTACGGGGGGACCTACGAGCAGTACTTC. Its protein product is CASSQAYGGTYEQYF.

This sequence joins TRBV4-3 and TRBJ2-7, with TRBD1 matching 8 bases. From germline, CDR1 is LGHNA and CDR2 YSLEER. The CDR3 contains 13 residues. V gave up 6 bases and J gave up 7 bases; unmatched junction bases: 8. In nucleotides, the CDR3 is TGCGCCAGCAGTCAGACAGGGGCGGGTGAGCAGTACTTC. Protein: CASSQTGAGEQYF.

The V call is TRBV27, the J call TRBJ2-1, with TRBD1 as a possible D gene (6 bases). Germline CDR1 is MNHEY and CDR2 is SMNVEV (reference sequence). V was trimmed by 3 bases and J by 9 bases, leaving 12 bases between them. This CDR3 is 13 amino acids long. The CDR3 sequence: CASSFSRGGEQFF. CDR3 in DNA: TGTGCCAGCAGTTTTTCAAGAGGGGGTGAGCAGTTCTTC.

The chain couples TRBV4-1 to TRBJ2-6, with D possibly TRBD1 on 6 matching bases. Germline V gives CDR1 MGHRA, CDR2 YSYEKL. The CDR3 spans 19 residues. V lost 8 bases and J lost 3, with 26 bases in between. The CDR3 sequence is CASRRLAGVLIGGANVLTF. In nucleotides, the CDR3 is TGCGCCAGCCGCCGTTTGGCAGGGGTACTGATAGGTGGGGCCAACGTCCTGACTTTC.

The chain is built from TRBV7-8 and TRBJ2-3; 10 bases match TRBD2. V shed 1 base, J shed 3 bases, and the junction held 4 bases outside the gene matches. This CDR3 contains 16 residues. Germline assignment: CDR1 SGHVS and CDR2 FQNEAQ. CDR3 loop: CASSLGAGGPTDTQYF. Written as DNA, the CDR3 is TGTGCCAGCAGCTTAGGAGCGGGGGGGCCGACAGATACGCAGTATTTT.

V usage is TRBV29-1 and J usage is TRBJ1-2; 10 bases align to TRBD1. CDR3 length: 14 residues. The junction had 6 bases not matched to a gene; V was cut back by 4 bases and J by 4 bases. CDR1 and CDR2 from the germline V gene are SQVTM and ANQGSEA. DNA for the CDR3: TGCAGCGTTGGGGGACAGGGGATTTTCTATGGCTACACCTTC. It specifies CSVGGQGIFYGYTF.

This chain joins TRBV10-3 and TRBJ2-7, with TRBD2 matching 7 bases. Looked up from germline, CDR1 is ENHRY and CDR2 is SYGVKD. This CDR3 spans 13 amino acids. Trimming cost V 6 bases and J 0 bases; bases outside gene matches: 2. The CDR3 DNA reads TGTGCCATCAGGGCGGGGGTCTCCTACGAGCAGTACTTC. Protein sequence: CAIRAGVSYEQYF.

This clone was picked up a small number of times. This rearrangement joins TRBV13 to TRBJ2-7; 7 bases agree with TRBD1. Germline loops: CDR1 PRHDT, CDR2 FYEKMQ (reference sequence). Trimming cost V 6 bases and J 6 bases; bases outside gene matches: 11. The CDR3 has 14 residues. The CDR3 coding sequence is TGTGCCAGCAGTCGCAACAGGGGTGGTGTCGAGCAGTACTTC. It encodes CASSRNRGGVEQYF.

The chain recombines TRBV19 with TRBJ1-2; 10 bases are shared with TRBD1. Germline CDR1 LNHDA, CDR2 SQIVND (reference sequence). The CDR3 runs to 14 residues. V was clipped by 4 bases and J by 8 bases; unmatched bases: 7. This CDR3 is CASSTDRGRGGYTF. CDR3 DNA sequence: TGTGCCAGTAGTACCGACAGGGGGCGAGGAGGCTACACCTTC.

The chain uses TRBV4-1 and TRBJ1-1; 9 bases map to TRBD1. The CDR3 contains 16 residues. Germline CDR1 MGHRA, CDR2 YSYEKL. After removal of 0 bases from V and 4 bases from J, the junction contained 6 bases not matched to a gene. The CDR3 protein is CASSQDTGQGVTEAFF. The CDR3 DNA follows: TGCGCCAGCAGCCAAGATACGGGACAGGGCGTCACTGAAGCTTTCTTT.

The rearrangement links TRBV11-2 to TRBJ2-1; TRBD2 agrees at 7 bases. The CDR3 extends over 16 amino acids. V was pared by 1 base and J by 6 bases, with 9 bases of the junction left unmatched. Germline lookup yields CDR1 SGHAT and CDR2 FQNNGV. In nucleotides, the CDR3 is TGTGCCAGCAGCTTAGCTCGACTAGCCGCGTTCAATGAGCAGTTCTTC. This codes for CASSLARLAAFNEQFF.